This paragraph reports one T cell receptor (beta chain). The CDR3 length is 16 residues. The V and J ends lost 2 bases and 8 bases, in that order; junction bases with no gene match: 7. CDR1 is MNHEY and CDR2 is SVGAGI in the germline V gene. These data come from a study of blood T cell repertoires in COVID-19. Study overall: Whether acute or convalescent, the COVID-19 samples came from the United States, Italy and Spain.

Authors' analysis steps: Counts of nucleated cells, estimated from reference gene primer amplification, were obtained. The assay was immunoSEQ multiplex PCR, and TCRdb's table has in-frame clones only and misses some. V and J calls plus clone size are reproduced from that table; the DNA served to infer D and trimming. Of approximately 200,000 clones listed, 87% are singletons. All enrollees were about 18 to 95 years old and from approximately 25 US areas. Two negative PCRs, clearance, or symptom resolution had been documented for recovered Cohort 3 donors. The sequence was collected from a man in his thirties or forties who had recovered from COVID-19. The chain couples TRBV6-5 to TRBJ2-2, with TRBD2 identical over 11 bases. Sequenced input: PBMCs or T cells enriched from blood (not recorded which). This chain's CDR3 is CASSYVGTSGRGELFF. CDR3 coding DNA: TGTGCCAGCAGTTACGTGGGGACTAGCGGCCGTGGGGAGCTGTTTTTT.